The sequence of this T cell receptor beta chain was determined in a study of T cell responses to AZD1222 COVID-19 vaccine. The method was immunoSEQ multiplex PCR; TCRdb's version includes in-frame clones alone and lacks a portion of them. This repertoire shows more than 100,000 clones, 92% found once; its top ten account for 14%. Germline V gives CDR1 ENHRY, CDR2 SYGVKD. V dropped 3 bases and J dropped 4 bases, with 6 bases sitting between them. The CDR3 consists of 12 residues. A remark on this clone: The sample has other DNA sequences that encode this CDR3 too.

The material was peripheral blood, obtained on day 0 of AZD1222 vaccination. This clonotype originated in an adult in good health. The genes are TRBV10-3 and TRBJ2-5; D is possibly TRBD1 (5 bases). The CDR3 loop reads CAISDQGETQYF. The CDR3 nucleotides read TGTGCCATCAGTGATCAGGGAGAGACCCAGTACTTC.